Following are 18 T cell receptor beta chains from one sample sequenced in a study of T cell responses to AZD1222 COVID-19 vaccine. Sequencing was performed with immunoSEQ multiplex PCR; in TCRdb, only in-frame clones are kept and a portion is missing. The table includes some 120,000 clones, around 82% detected once. The material was peripheral blood, obtained on day 0 of AZD1222 vaccination. Source of these receptors: an adult in good health.

CDR3 nucleotides: TGTGCTAGTGGTTTAGGCCTCACCGGGGAGCTGTTTTTT. Protein sequence: CASGLGLTGELFF. The V call is TRBV12-5, the J call TRBJ2-2; no clear D gene. The CDR3 has 13 amino acids. The germline V gene encodes CDR1 LGHNT and CDR2 FRNRAP. Trimming left V 3 bases short and J 4 bases short, with 6 bases between. Looking up the rest from reference TRBV12-5 and TRBJ2-2 gives the full variable domain: DARVTQTPRHKVTEMGQEVTMRCQPILGHNTVFWYRQTMMQGLELLAYFRNRAPLDDSGMPKDRFSAEMPDATLATLKIQPSEPRDSAVYFCASGLGLTGELFFGEGSRLTVL.

The rearrangement links TRBV5-1 to TRBJ2-5; 7 bases line up with TRBD1. There are 15 residues in the CDR3. Germline V gene sequence: CDR1 SGHRS, CDR2 YFSETQ. The V segment lost 3 bases and the J segment 0 bases; nucleotides outside the gene matches: 5. The CDR3 sequence is CASSSVGQYQETQYF. The CDR3 DNA is TGCGCCAGCAGCTCCGTGGGACAGTACCAAGAGACCCAGTACTTC.

This chain uses TRBV29-1 with TRBJ2-7, with 8 bases aligning to TRBD1. CDR1 is SQVTM, CDR2 ANQGSEA, per germline. The V and J ends lost 2 bases and 6 bases, in that order; junction bases with no gene match: 9. The CDR3 covers 14 residues. The CDR3 loop reads CSVEMGQVEGEQYF. CDR3 nucleotide sequence: TGCAGCGTTGAAATGGGACAGGTGGAGGGCGAGCAGTACTTC.

The chain is built from TRBV6-1 and TRBJ1-2; 8 nucleotides align to TRBD1. V lost 1 base, J lost 4 bases, and 2 bases stayed unmatched. This CDR3 has 14 amino acids. Germline values: CDR1 MNHNS, CDR2 SASEGT. The CDR3 here is CASSEGTGPYGYTF. In nucleotides, the CDR3 is TGTGCCAGCAGTGAAGGGACAGGGCCCTATGGCTACACCTTC.

V usage is TRBV4-2 and J usage is TRBJ2-3; D may be TRBD2 (6 bases). The germline V and J ends were trimmed by 2 bases and 6 bases, with 15 bases remaining between them. Germline values: CDR1 LGHNA, CDR2 YNFKEQ. This CDR3 contains 15 residues. CDR3: CASSQRLGEVDTQYF. The CDR3 DNA reads TGTGCCAGCAGCCAACGCCTAGGGGAGGTGGATACGCAGTATTTT.

This clone was seen a handful of times. The rearrangement links TRBV7-9 to TRBJ2-6; D may be TRBD1 (6 bases). The CDR3 consists of 14 residues. Germline CDR1 and CDR2: SEHNR and FQNEAQ (reference sequence). Trimming left V 9 bases short and J 4 bases short, with 13 bases between. The DNA of the CDR3 is TGTGCCAGTTCAGGGGCGCTAGGGGCCAACGTCCTGACTTTC. Translated, it gives CASSGALGANVLTF.

The gene calls are TRBV7-2 and TRBJ2-7; weak D call: TRBD2 (6 bases). This CDR3 is 16 amino acids long. CDR1 and CDR2 (germline): SGHTA, FQGNSA. The V gene lost 1 base and the J gene lost 2 bases, with 15 bases spanning the gap. CDR3 coding DNA: TGTGCCAGCAGCTTAGGTGGAGGGGTCGATACCTACGAGCAGTACTTC. It encodes CASSLGGGVDTYEQYF.

This chain joins TRBV19 and TRBJ1-1; D is ambiguous. Germline V CDR1 and CDR2: LNHDA, SQIVND (reference sequence). V was cut by 6 bases and J by 0 bases, with 8 bases left in between. The CDR3 is 13 amino acids. The CDR3 DNA reads as TGTGCCAGTAGCCCCTTTATGAACACTGAAGCTTTCTTT. Translating gives CASSPFMNTEAFF. The full variable domain, completed using reference TRBV19 and TRBJ1-1, is DGGITQSPKYLFRKEGQNVTLSCEQNLNHDAMYWYRQDPGQGLRLIYYSQIVNDFQKGDIAEGYSVSREKKESFPLTVTSAQKNPTAFYLCASSPFMNTEAFFGQGTRLTVV.

The chain is built from TRBV18 and TRBJ1-1, with 9 bases that match TRBD1. V lost 6 bases, J lost 6 bases, and 8 bases stayed unmatched. In germline, CDR1 is KGHSH, CDR2 LQKENI. The CDR3 runs to 14 residues. CDR3 in DNA: TGTGCCAGCTCTCAACGACAGGGGGAGTCTGAAGCTTTCTTT. Protein sequence: CASSQRQGESEAFF.

This clone was recorded a few times. This chain joins TRBV7-9 and TRBJ2-1, with 10 positions matching TRBD2. Germline values: CDR1 SEHNR, CDR2 FQNEAQ (reference sequence). The V and J ends lost 8 bases and 10 bases, in that order; junction bases with no gene match: 26. This CDR3 comprises 19 residues. Here the CDR3 DNA reads TGTGCCAGCTTCACTAACAGGGGGAGACTAGCGGGCCGATCAGCGGAGCAGTTCTTC. Its translation: CASFTNRGRLAGRSAEQFF.

The chain has TRBV19 and TRBJ1-1; the match to TRBD1 covers 7 bases. Germline loops: CDR1 LNHDA, CDR2 SQIVND (reference sequence). The CDR3 has 13 residues. V lost 4 bases to trimming and J lost 7 bases; unmatched junction nucleotides: 6. The CDR3 DNA sequence: TGTGCCAGTAGTAACCGGGACAGCGTTGAAGCTTTCTTT. Translation gives CASSNRDSVEAFF.

This clone is judged medium-sized (0.01 to 0.1%). V gene TRBV7-8 combines with J gene TRBJ2-7; D not certain. This CDR3 is 13 amino acids long. Germline V gene lookup returns CDR1 SGHVS and CDR2 FQNEAQ. Trimming cost V 7 bases and J 4 bases, with 14 bases left between them. DNA for the CDR3: TGTGCCAGCACCCTCATTGGCCCTTACGAGCAGTACTTC. It codes for CASTLIGPYEQYF.

This clone was observed a few times. V is TRBV7-3 and J is TRBJ2-1; D unclear. Trimming cost V 5 bases and J 5 bases, with 16 bases left between them. The CDR3 consists of 15 residues. Germline V gene lookup returns CDR1 SGHTA and CDR2 FQGTGA. The CDR3 DNA is TGTGCCAGCAGCCCACAAAACTCCGGGCACAATGAGCAGTTCTTC. Its translation is CASSPQNSGHNEQFF.

The chain joins TRBV28 to TRBJ1-2; no definite D call. Germline V lookup: CDR1 MDHEN, CDR2 SYDVKM. The CDR3 is made up of 14 amino acids. V was cut by 3 bases and J by 0 bases, with 8 bases left in between. The CDR3 loop reads CASSFSGTNYGYTF. DNA of the CDR3: TGTGCCAGCAGTTTCTCGGGGACTAACTATGGCTACACCTTC.

This chain uses TRBV9 with TRBJ1-1; TRBD1 agrees at 9 bases. This CDR3 has 16 residues. Germline assignment: CDR1 SGDLS and CDR2 YYNGEE. The trim removed 4 bases at V and 1 base at J, leaving 8 bases unmatched. The CDR3 protein is CASSTSGQGGNTEAFF. The CDR3 DNA follows: TGTGCCAGCAGCACATCGGGACAGGGCGGGAACACTGAAGCTTTCTTT. Full variable domain (missing parts from reference TRBV9 and TRBJ1-1): DSGVTQTPKHLITATGQRVTLRCSPRSGDLSVYWYQQSLDQGLQFLIQYYNGEERAKGNILERFSAQQFPDLHSELNLSSLELGDSALYFCASSTSGQGGNTEAFFGQGTRLTVV.

The rearrangement uses TRBV19 and TRBJ1-2; D call uncertain. Germline CDR1 reads LNHDA; CDR2 reads SQIVND (reference sequence). V was shortened by 1 base and J by 4 bases, with 10 bases between the two germline ends. This CDR3 has 14 residues. Here the CDR3 DNA reads TGTGCCAGTAGTATAGTAGGAGGGCCCTATGGCTACACCTTC. Its protein product is CASSIVGGPYGYTF.

Remarks on this clone: At one end the junction does not follow the germline gene, possibly because of a read error. This chain uses TRBV7-7 with TRBJ2-3, with 9 bases fitting TRBD2. The V gene's germline CDR1 is SSHAT and CDR2 FNYEAQ (reference sequence). This CDR3 is 16 amino acids long. DNA for the CDR3: TGTGCTAGCAGCTTAGGAAGCGGGGGGACCACAGATACGCAGTATTTT. This encodes CASSLGSGGTTDTQYF. Variable domain in full (rest from reference TRBV7-7 and TRBJ2-3): GAGVSQSPRYKVTKRGQDVTLRCDPISSHATLYWYQQALGQGPEFLTYFNYEAQPDKSGLPSDRFSAERPEGSISTLTIQRTEQRDSAMYRCASSLGSGGTTDTQYFGPGTRLTVL.

The chain employs TRBV18 and TRBJ2-5; perhaps TRBD2 as D (5 bases). CDR1 is KGHSH and CDR2 is LQKENI in the germline V gene. Deletions cut 4 bases from V and 0 bases from J, with 12 bases between. The CDR3 runs to 15 residues. The CDR3 DNA follows: TGTGCCAGCTCACAAGCGAGCGGATACCAAGAGACCCAGTACTTC. Encoded protein: CASSQASGYQETQYF.